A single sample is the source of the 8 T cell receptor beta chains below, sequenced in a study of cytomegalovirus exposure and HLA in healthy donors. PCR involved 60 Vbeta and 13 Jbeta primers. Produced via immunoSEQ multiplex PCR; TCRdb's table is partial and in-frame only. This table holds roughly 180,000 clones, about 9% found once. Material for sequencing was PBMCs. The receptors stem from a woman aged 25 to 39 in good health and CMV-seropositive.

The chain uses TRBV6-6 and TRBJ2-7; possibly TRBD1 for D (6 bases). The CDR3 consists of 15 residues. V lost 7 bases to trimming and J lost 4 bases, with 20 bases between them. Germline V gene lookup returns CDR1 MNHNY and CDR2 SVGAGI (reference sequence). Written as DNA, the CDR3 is TGTGCCAGCAACTTCAGGGGAGAGTTGGTGTACGAGCAGTACTTC. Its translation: CASNFRGELVYEQYF.

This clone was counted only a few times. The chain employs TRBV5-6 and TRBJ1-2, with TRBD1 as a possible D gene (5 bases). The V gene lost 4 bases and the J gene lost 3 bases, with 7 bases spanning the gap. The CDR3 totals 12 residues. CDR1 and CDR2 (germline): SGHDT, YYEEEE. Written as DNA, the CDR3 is TGTGCCAGCAGCGCGGGGCACTATGGCTACACCTTC. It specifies CASSAGHYGYTF.

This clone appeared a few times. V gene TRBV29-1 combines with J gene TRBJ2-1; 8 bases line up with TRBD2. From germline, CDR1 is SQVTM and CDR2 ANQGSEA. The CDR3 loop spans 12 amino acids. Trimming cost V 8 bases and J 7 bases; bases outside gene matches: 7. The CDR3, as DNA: TGCAGCCACAGCGGGAGATTTAATGAGCAGTTCTTC. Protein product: CSHSGRFNEQFF.

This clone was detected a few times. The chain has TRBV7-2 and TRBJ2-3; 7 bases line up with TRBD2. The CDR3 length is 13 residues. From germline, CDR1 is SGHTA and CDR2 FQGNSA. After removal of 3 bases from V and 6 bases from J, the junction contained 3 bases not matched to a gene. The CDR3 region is CASSFGSGDTQYF. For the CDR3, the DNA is TGTGCCAGCAGCTTTGGTAGCGGGGATACGCAGTATTTT.

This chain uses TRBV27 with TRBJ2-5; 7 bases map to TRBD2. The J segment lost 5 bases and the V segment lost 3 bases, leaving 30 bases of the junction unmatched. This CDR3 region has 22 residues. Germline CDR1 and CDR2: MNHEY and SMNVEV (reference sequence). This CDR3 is CASSFRPPQSPGRAGVTETQYF. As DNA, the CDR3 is TGTGCCAGCAGTTTTAGACCCCCCCAGTCCCCCGGCAGGGCGGGAGTTACCGAGACCCAGTACTTC.

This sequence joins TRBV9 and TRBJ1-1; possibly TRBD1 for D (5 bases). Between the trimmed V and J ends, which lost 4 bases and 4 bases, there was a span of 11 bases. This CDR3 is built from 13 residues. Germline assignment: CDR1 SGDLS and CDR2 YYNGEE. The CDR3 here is CASSPRGSTEAFF. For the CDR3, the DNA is TGTGCCAGCAGCCCTCGGGGGAGCACTGAAGCTTTCTTT.

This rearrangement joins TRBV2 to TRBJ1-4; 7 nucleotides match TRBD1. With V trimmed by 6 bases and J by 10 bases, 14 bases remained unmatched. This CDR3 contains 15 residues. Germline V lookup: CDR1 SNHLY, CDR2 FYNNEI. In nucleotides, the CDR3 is TGTGCCAGCAGCTCAGGACAGGCCGGGCGCAGAAAACTGTTTTTT. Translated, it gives CASSSGQAGRRKLFF. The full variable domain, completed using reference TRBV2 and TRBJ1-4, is EPEVTQTPSHQVTQMGQEVILRCVPISNHLYFYWYRQILGQKVEFLVSFYNNEISEKSEIFDDQFSVERPDGSNFTLKIRSTKLEDSAMYFCASSSGQAGRRKLFFGSGTQLSVL.

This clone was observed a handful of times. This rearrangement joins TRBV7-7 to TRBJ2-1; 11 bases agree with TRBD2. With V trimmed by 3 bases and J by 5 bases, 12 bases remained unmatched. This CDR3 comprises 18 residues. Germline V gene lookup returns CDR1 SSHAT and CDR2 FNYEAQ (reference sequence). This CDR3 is CASSFAIPGLAADNEQFF. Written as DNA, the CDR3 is TGTGCCAGCAGCTTTGCCATCCCGGGACTAGCGGCAGACAATGAGCAGTTCTTC. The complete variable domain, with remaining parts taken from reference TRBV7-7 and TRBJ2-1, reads GAGVSQSPRYKVTKRGQDVTLRCDPISSHATLYWYQQALGQGPEFLTYFNYEAQPDKSGLPSDRFSAERPEGSISTLTIQRTEQRDSAMYRCASSFAIPGLAADNEQFFGPGTRLTVL.